The clone carrying this TCR beta chain was observed a few times. One to two pinch biopsies were taken from the rectum during colonoscopy. This was a survey-level run. Up to 500,000 reads were sequenced per sample. This table comes from immunoSEQ multiplex PCR, and its TCRdb copy is limited to in-frame clones, with some not included. The sample contains 40,000 to 60,000 clones, around 76% of which appear only once. The sample originates from a study of pediatric ulcerative colitis. Trimming removed 4 bases at V and 7 bases at J, with 24 bases between. CDR3 length equals 17 residues. CDR1 and CDR2 from the germline V gene are SGHKS and YYEKEE (reference sequence).

The TCR comes from a girl between 5 and 17 years old with moderate ulcerative colitis. Sequenced material: gut tissue. The genes are TRBV5-5 and TRBJ2-1; TRBD1 might be the D (6 bases). The CDR3 region is CASSPDLDRIPWNEQFF. CDR3 DNA sequence: TGTGCCAGCAGCCCGGACCTAGACAGGATACCTTGGAATGAGCAGTTCTTC.